One and the same sample provided the 11 T cell receptor beta chains below, sequenced in a study of monozygotic twins with inflammatory bowel disease. Using the 5' RACE reads, TCRdb records one entry per CDR3 protein without DNA. The sample data list roughly 330,000 distinct CDR3 sequences. Sequencing input: blood. These receptors all stem from a human donor with ulcerative colitis or Crohn's disease, or a healthy co-twin of an affected twin (not recorded which).

This sequence joins TRBV6-5 and TRBJ1-4. Germline V CDR1 and CDR2: MNHEY, SVGAGI. This CDR3 is built from 14 residues. The CDR3 is CASSYTSTNEKLFF.

V usage is TRBV7-2 and J usage is TRBJ1-5; lacking DNA, the TRBD1 call made by TCRdb goes unchecked. The germline CDR1 and CDR2 sequences are SGHTA and FQGNSA. The CDR3 is made up of 14 amino acids. This CDR3 is CASSSDRVSQPQHF.

The rearrangement uses TRBV5-1 and TRBJ2-5; the TCRdb call, TRBD1, lacks DNA for checking. The germline V gene encodes CDR1 SGHRS and CDR2 YFSETQ. The CDR3 covers 12 residues. The CDR3 here is CASSSLWETQYF.

V usage is TRBV20-1 and J usage is TRBJ2-1; there is no DNA to check the TCRdb D call of TRBD2. CDR3 size: 17 residues. CDR1 is DFQATT, CDR2 SNEGSKA, per germline (reference sequence). The CDR3 reads CSARDLLRSGGNNEQFF.

The chain uses TRBV5-1 and TRBJ1-2. CDR1 SGHRS and CDR2 YFSETQ come from the germline V gene. CDR3 size: 15 residues. CDR3 loop: CASSLDGSANYGYTF.

CDR3 amino acids: CASSKIQFNYGYTF. The chain links TRBV18 to TRBJ1-2. From germline, CDR1 is KGHSH and CDR2 LQKENI. The CDR3 loop spans 14 amino acids.

J is TRBJ1-2 and V is TRBV2; TCRdb's D gene call, TRBD1, goes unchecked for lack of DNA. CDR1 is SNHLY, CDR2 FYNNEI, per germline. The CDR3 sequence is 13 residues long. CDR3 sequence reads: CASTNRGGYGYTF.

V and J are TRBV20-1 and TRBJ2-7. Germline CDR1 DFQATT, CDR2 SNEGSKA (reference sequence). CDR3 size: 15 residues. The CDR3 spells CSARDRGDPLYEQYF.

The chain uses TRBV5-5 and TRBJ1-1; TCRdb calls TRBD1, which cannot be checked without DNA. Germline values: CDR1 SGHKS, CDR2 YYEKEE (reference sequence). The CDR3 spans 14 residues. This CDR3 is CASSLAQGAAEAFF.

The genes are TRBV5-5 and TRBJ1-1; TCRdb names TRBD1, which stays unverified in the absence of DNA. CDR3 length equals 12 residues. CDR1 SGHKS and CDR2 YYEKEE come from the germline V gene (reference sequence). CDR3 sequence reads: CASSPLTGEAFF.

The rearrangement joins TRBV20-1 to TRBJ1-1; TCRdb selects TRBD1, and the lack of DNA leaves this call unchecked. The length of the CDR3 is 15 residues. Germline lookup yields CDR1 DFQATT and CDR2 SNEGSKA (reference sequence). CDR3 sequence reads: CSAHTGSGMNTEAFF.